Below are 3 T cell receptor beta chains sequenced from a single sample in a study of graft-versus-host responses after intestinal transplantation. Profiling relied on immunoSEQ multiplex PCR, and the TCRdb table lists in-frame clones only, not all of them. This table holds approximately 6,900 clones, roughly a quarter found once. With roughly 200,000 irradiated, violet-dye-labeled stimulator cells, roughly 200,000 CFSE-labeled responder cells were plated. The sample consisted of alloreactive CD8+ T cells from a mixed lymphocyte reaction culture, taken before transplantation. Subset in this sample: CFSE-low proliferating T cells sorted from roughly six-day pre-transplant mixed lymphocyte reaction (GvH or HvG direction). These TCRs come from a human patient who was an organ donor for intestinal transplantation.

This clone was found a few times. For the CDR3, the DNA is TGTGCCAGCAGCTTCGCTAATACCTACGAGCAGTACTTC. Translated, it gives CASSFANTYEQYF. V gene TRBV7-9 combines with J gene TRBJ2-7; no clear D. CDR1 and CDR2 from the germline V gene are SEHNR and FQNEAQ (reference sequence). V was shortened by 3 bases and J by 2 bases, with 8 bases between the two germline ends. This CDR3 has 13 residues.

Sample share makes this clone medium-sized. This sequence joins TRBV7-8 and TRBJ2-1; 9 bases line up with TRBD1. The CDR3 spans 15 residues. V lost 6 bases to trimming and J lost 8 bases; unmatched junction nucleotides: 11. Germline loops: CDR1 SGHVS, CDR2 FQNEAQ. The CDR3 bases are TGTGCCAGCAGGACCTGGGACAGGGAGGCAGATGAGCAGTTCTTC. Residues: CASRTWDREADEQFF.

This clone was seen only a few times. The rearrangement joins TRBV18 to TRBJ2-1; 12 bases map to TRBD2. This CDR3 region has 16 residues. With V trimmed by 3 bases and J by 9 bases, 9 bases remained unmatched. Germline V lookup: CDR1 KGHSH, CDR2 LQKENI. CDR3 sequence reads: CASSPQRTSGKTEQFF. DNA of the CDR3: TGTGCCAGCTCACCTCAGAGGACTAGCGGGAAAACTGAGCAGTTCTTC.